This TCR beta chain was recorded in a study of T-cell memory formation after mild COVID-19. The wider study: TCR clusters mostly belonged to single donors. Study-level findings and limits: For contracting clones, CD4+ ones sat mainly in CM and EM, CD8+ in EMRA.

The CDR3 extends over 15 amino acids. Germline V gives CDR1 MNHNY, CDR2 SVGAGI (reference sequence). V was pared by 2 bases and J by 3 bases, with 11 bases between. TCRdb re-derived calls from the 5' RACE reads in MiXCR, one entry per CDR3 protein. Of fewer than 200,000 distinct CDR3 sequences in the sample, approximately 17% are singletons; the top ten hold 3% to 4%. To note about this clonotype: Its antigen is as yet unknown.

What was sequenced was PBMCs or a T cell subset sorted from them (not recorded which). This TCR was sampled from a man between 18 and 35 years old who had mild COVID-19 (a few samples of this study predate the infection). Cell type and time point are not known. This sequence joins TRBV6-6 and TRBJ1-5, with D uncertain. CDR3 DNA sequence: TGTGCCAGCAGTTACGGAGGGAGGTACAATCAGCCCCAGCATTTT. Amino acid sequence: CASSYGGRYNQPQHF.